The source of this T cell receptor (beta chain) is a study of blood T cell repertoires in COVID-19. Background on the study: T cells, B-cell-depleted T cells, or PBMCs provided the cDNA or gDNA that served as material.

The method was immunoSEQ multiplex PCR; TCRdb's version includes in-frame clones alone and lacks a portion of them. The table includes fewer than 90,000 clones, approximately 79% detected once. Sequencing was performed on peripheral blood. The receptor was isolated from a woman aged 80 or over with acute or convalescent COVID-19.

CDR3 sequence: CASSTARGEKLFF. In nucleotides, the CDR3 is TGTGCCAGCAGCACAGCCCGGGGGGAAAAACTGTTTTTT. V usage is TRBV7-8 and J usage is TRBJ1-4, with D perhaps TRBD1 (5 bases). Per germline, CDR1 SGHVS and CDR2 FQNEAQ. The CDR3 totals 13 residues. The germline V and J ends were trimmed by 5 bases and 8 bases, with 12 bases remaining between them.